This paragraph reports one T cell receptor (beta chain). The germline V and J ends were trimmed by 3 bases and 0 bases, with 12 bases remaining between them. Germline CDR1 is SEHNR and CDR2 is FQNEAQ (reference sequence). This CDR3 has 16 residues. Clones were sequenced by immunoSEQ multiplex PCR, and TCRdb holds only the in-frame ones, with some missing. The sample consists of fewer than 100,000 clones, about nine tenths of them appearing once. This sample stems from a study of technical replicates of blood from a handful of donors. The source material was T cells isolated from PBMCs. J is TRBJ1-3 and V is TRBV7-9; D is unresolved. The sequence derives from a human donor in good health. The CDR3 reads CASSFMQPSSGNTIYF. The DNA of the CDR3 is TGTGCCAGCAGCTTTATGCAGCCTAGCTCTGGAAACACCATATATTTT.